The clone carrying this T cell receptor (beta chain) was seen a single time. Its antigen is undetermined. Included in the TCR beta cDNA libraries were unique molecular identifiers. T cells numbering about 0.85 to 11 million yielded cDNA molecules that totaled roughly 500,000. Each CDR3 protein is one row after TCRdb ran MiXCR on the PCR reads. Here the sample spans roughly 620,000 distinct CDR3 sequences, roughly 40% being singletons. This sample is drawn from a study of post-analysis software for immune sequencing data. At the level of the study: The courses of disease that were included comprised relapsing-remitting, secondary progressive and progressive-relapsing multiple sclerosis. Study-wide findings and caveats: In patients, about five TRBV segments were more frequent than in controls, with TRBV5-6, TRBV5-1 and TRBV20-1 among them. Normalized Chao1 diversity in multiple sclerosis patients fell significantly below that of controls. Batch-matched samples strongly co-clustered by F measure.

With 4 bases clipped from V and 5 bases from J, the junction kept 16 bases outside the gene matches. This CDR3 region has 17 residues. CDR1 is MNHNY and CDR2 is SVGAGI in the germline V gene (reference sequence). The sequenced material came from blood. This clonotype was sampled from a girl under 18 with multiple sclerosis. The V call is TRBV6-6, the J call TRBJ2-7, with 8 bases aligning to TRBD2. The CDR3 coding sequence is TGTGCCAGCAGTTCACTTGACCGGGGGGGAGGGCCCCACGAGCAGTACTTC. It codes for CASSSLDRGGGPHEQYF.